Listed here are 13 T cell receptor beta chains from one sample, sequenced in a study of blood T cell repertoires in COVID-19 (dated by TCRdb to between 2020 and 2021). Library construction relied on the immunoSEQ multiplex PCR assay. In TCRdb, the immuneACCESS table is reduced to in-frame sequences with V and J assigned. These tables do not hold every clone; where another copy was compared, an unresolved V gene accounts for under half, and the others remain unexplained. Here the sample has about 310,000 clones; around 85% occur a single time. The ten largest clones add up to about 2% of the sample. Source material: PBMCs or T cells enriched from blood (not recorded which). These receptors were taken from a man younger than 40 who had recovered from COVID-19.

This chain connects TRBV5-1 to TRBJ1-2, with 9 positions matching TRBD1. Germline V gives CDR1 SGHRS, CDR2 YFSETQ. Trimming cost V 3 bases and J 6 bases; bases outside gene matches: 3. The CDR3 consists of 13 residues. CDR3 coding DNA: TGCGCCAGCAGCTACGACAGGGGGAATGGCTACACCTTC. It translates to CASSYDRGNGYTF.

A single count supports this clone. Here the CDR3 DNA reads TGTGCCAGCAGCTTTGAGGCTGGCTACACCTTC. Its translation is CASSFEAGYTF. This chain uses TRBV5-6 with TRBJ1-2; no clear D gene. This CDR3 spans 11 amino acids. V shed 2 bases and J shed 7 bases, with 6 bases lying between them. The germline gives CDR1 SGHDT, CDR2 YYEEEE. The full variable domain, with the rest looked up from reference TRBV5-6 and TRBJ1-2, is DAGVTQSPTHLIKTRGQQVTLRCSPKSGHDTVSWYQQALGQGPQFIFQYYEEEERQRGNFPDRFSGHQFPNYSSELNVNALLLGDSALYLCASSFEAGYTFGSGTRLTVV.

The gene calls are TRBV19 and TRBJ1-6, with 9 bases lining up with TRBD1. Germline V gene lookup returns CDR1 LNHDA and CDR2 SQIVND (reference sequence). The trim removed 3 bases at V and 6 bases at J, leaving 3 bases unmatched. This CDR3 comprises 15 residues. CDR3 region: CASSITGGRNSPLHF. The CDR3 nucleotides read TGTGCCAGTAGTATCACAGGGGGCCGTAATTCACCCCTCCACTTT.

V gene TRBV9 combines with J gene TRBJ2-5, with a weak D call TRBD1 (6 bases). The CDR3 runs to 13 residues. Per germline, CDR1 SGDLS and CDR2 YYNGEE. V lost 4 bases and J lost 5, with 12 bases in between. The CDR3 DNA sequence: TGTGCCAGCAGCCCGCAGGGGTGGGAGACCCAGTACTTC. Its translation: CASSPQGWETQYF.

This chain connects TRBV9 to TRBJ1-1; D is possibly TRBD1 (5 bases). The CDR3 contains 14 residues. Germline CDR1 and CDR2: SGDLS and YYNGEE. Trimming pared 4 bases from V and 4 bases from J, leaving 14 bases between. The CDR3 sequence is CASSSVNGGTEAFF. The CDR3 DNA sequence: TGTGCCAGCAGCTCAGTTAACGGGGGCACTGAAGCTTTCTTT.

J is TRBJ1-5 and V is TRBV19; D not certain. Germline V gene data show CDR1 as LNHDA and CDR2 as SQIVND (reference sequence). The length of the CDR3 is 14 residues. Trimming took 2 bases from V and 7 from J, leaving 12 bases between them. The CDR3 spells CASSIRGNGQPQHF. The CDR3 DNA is TGTGCCAGTAGTATACGGGGTAATGGGCAGCCCCAGCATTTT.

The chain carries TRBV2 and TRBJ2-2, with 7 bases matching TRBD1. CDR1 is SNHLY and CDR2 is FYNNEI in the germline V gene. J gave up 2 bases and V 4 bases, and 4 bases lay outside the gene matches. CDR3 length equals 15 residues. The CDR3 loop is CASSVQGGNTGELFF. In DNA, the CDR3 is TGTGCCAGCAGTGTGCAAGGGGGCAACACCGGGGAGCTGTTTTTT.

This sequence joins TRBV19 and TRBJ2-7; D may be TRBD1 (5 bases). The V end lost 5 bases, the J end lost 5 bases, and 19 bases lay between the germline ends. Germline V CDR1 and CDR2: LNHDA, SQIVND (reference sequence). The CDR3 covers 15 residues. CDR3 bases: TGTGCCAGTAGTCCCCCGGGTAGGGGCGCCCACGAGCAGTACTTC. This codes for CASSPPGRGAHEQYF.

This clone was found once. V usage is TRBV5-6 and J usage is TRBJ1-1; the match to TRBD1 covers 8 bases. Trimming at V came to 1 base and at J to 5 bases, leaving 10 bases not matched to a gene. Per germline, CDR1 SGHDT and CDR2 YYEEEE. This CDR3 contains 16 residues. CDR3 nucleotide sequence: TGTGCCAGCAGCTTGTATTTGATACAGGGGGAAACTGAAGCTTTCTTT. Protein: CASSLYLIQGETEAFF.

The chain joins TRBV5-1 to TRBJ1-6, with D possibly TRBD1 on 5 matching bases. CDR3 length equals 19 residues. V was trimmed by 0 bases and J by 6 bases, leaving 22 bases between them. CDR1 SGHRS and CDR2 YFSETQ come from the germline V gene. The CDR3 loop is CASSLEGPDRAKFNSPLHF. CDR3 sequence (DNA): TGCGCCAGCAGCTTGGAGGGGCCAGACAGAGCGAAATTTAATTCACCCCTCCACTTT.

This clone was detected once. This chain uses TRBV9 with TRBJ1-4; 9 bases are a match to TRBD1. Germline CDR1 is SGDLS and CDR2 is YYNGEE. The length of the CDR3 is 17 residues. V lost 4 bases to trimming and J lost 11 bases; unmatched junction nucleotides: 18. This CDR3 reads CASSSRRDRAGRGKLFF. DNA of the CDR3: TGTGCCAGCAGCTCCCGCCGGGACAGGGCCGGGAGGGGGAAACTGTTTTTT.

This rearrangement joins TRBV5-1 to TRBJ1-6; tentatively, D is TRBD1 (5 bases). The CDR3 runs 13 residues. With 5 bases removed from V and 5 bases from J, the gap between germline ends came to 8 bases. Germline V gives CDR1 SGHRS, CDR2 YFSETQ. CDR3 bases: TGCGCCAGCAGACGACAGAATAATTCACCCCTCCACTTT. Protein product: CASRRQNNSPLHF.

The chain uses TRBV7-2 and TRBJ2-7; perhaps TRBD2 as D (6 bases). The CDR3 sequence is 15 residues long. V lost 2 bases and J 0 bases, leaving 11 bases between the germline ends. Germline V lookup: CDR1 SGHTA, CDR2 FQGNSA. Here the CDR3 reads CASSLSGGSSYEQYF. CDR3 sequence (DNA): TGTGCCAGCAGCTTAAGTGGGGGGAGCTCCTACGAGCAGTACTTC.